This T cell receptor beta chain is drawn from a study of blood T cell repertoires in COVID-19. At the level of the study: Researchers got acute and convalescent COVID-19 samples from the United States, Italy and Spain. T cells, B-cell-depleted T cells, or PBMCs supplied cDNA or gDNA.

Per the germline V gene, CDR1 is MNHNS and CDR2 is SASEGT. V lost 3 bases and J lost 8, with 7 bases in between. CDR3 length: 11 residues. Profiling relied on immunoSEQ multiplex PCR, and the TCRdb table lists in-frame clones only, not all of them. The table includes about 130,000 clones, around nine tenths detected once. Seattle's enrolled individuals joined amid active infection and were then monitored longitudinally. The chain has TRBV6-1 and TRBJ1-2; D call uncertain. The sequenced material came from peripheral blood. The clonotype comes from a man between 60 and 75 years old with COVID-19, enrolled during active disease. The CDR3 region is CASSEFVGYTF. CDR3 coding DNA: TGTGCCAGCAGTGAGTTTGTAGGCTACACCTTC.